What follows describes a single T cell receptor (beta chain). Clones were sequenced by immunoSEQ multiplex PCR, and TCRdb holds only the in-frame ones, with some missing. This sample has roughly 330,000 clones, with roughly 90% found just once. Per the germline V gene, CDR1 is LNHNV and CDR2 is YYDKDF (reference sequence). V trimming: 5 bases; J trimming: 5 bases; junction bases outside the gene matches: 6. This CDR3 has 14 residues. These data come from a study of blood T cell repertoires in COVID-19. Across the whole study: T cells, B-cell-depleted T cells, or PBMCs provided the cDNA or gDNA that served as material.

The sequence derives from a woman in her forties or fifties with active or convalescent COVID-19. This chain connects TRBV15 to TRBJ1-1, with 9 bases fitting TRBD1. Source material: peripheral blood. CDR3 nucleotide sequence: TGTGCCACCAGCTACGGGACAGGGAGGACTGAAGCTTTCTTT. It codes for CATSYGTGRTEAFF.